One sample yielded the 30 T cell receptor beta chains listed below, sequenced in a study of T cell clones after liver transplantation. TCRdb keeps only in-frame clones here, not all; method: immunoSEQ multiplex PCR. The sample has 9,800 or so clones, around 70% seen once. The sample here was CD8+ T cells from blood, taken at the roughly 16-month timepoint. These receptors all come from a human patient who received a liver transplant. Certain T cells may be donor cells from the graft.

This clone is termed medium-sized. The chain joins TRBV4-2 to TRBJ2-6; D is undetermined. Germline values: CDR1 LGHNA, CDR2 YNFKEQ. The CDR3 is 15 residues long. Trimming stripped 1 base from V and 0 bases from J, with 4 bases between. CDR3 region: CASSQALSGANVLTF. CDR3 DNA sequence: TGTGCCAGCAGCCAAGCCCTCTCTGGGGCCAACGTCCTGACTTTC.

This rearrangement joins TRBV28 to TRBJ2-3; D not certain. Germline V lookup: CDR1 MDHEN, CDR2 SYDVKM. Between the trimmed V and J ends, which lost 5 bases and 6 bases, there was a span of 6 bases. The CDR3 totals 11 residues. The CDR3 nucleotides read TGTGCCAGCAGTATAGTGGATACGCAGTATTTT. This encodes CASSIVDTQYF.

The J gene is TRBJ2-1, the V gene TRBV27; tentatively, D is TRBD1 (6 bases). V lost 7 bases and J 4 bases, leaving 8 bases between the germline ends. There are 12 residues in the CDR3. CDR1 MNHEY and CDR2 SMNVEV come from the germline V gene (reference sequence). Here the CDR3 reads CASTDRYNEQFF. The CDR3 DNA reads TGTGCCAGCACGGACAGATACAATGAGCAGTTCTTC.

V gene TRBV4-1 combines with J gene TRBJ1-1; D possibly corresponds to TRBD1 (5 bases). V lost 0 bases, J lost 0 bases, and 17 bases lay in between. Germline V lookup: CDR1 MGHRA, CDR2 YSYEKL. The CDR3 spans 18 residues. The CDR3 DNA follows: TGCGCCAGCAGCCAAGAGCCCCCCGATACAGGATTGAACACTGAAGCTTTCTTT. Protein product: CASSQEPPDTGLNTEAFF.

In this sample, this clone turned up a few times. The chain combines TRBV7-6 with TRBJ2-7; 9 bases align to TRBD2. CDR3 length: 17 residues. The germline gives CDR1 SGHVS, CDR2 FNYEAQ. The junction had 7 bases not matched to a gene; V was cut back by 1 base and J by 0 bases. The chain's CDR3 is CASSLGLAGLSSYEQYF. For the CDR3, the DNA is TGTGCCAGCAGCTTAGGGCTAGCGGGGCTGAGCTCCTACGAGCAGTACTTC. Filled out from reference TRBV7-6 and TRBJ2-7, the complete variable domain reads GAGVSQSPRYKVTKRGQDVALRCDPISGHVSLYWYRQALGQGPEFLTYFNYEAQQDKSGLPNDRFSAERPEGSISTLTIQRTEQRDSAMYRCASSLGLAGLSSYEQYFGPGTRLTVT.

The chain has TRBV13 and TRBJ1-2, with 10 bases aligning to TRBD1. Germline CDR1 reads PRHDT; CDR2 reads FYEKMQ (reference sequence). Trimming at V came to 5 bases and at J to 3 bases, leaving 3 bases not matched to a gene. This CDR3 region has 14 residues. The CDR3 DNA is TGTGCCAGCAGCCAGGGGACAGGGGACTATGGCTACACCTTC. It codes for CASSQGTGDYGYTF.

The chain couples TRBV6-5 to TRBJ2-5; D might be TRBD1 (5 bases). This CDR3 has 14 residues. Germline loops: CDR1 MNHEY, CDR2 SVGAGI. Trimming took off 0 bases at V and 7 bases at J, with 12 bases between the two ends. The CDR3 reads CASSYSPQGGTQYF. CDR3 DNA: TGTGCCAGCAGTTACTCGCCGCAGGGCGGGACCCAGTACTTC.

J is TRBJ2-5 and V is TRBV7-9; 7 nucleotides match TRBD2. The V and J ends lost 5 bases and 5 bases, in that order; junction bases with no gene match: 14. The CDR3 is 16 residues long. The germline gives CDR1 SEHNR, CDR2 FQNEAQ (reference sequence). This CDR3 is CASSPSQRDPWETQYF. The CDR3 DNA reads TGTGCCAGCAGCCCTTCCCAGCGGGACCCGTGGGAGACCCAGTACTTC. Filled out from reference TRBV7-9 and TRBJ2-5, the complete variable domain reads DTGVSQNPRHKITKRGQNVTFRCDPISEHNRLYWYRQTLGQGPEFLTYFQNEAQLEKSRLLSDRFSAERPKGSFSTLEIQRTEQGDSAMYLCASSPSQRDPWETQYFGPGTRLLVL.

The chain combines TRBV6-1 with TRBJ2-7, with D unclear. V lost 3 bases to trimming and J lost 0 bases, with 12 bases between them. Germline CDR1 and CDR2: MNHNS and SASEGT. There are 15 residues in the CDR3. This chain's CDR3 is CASSDGRPPSYEQYF. DNA of the CDR3: TGTGCCAGCAGTGACGGACGGCCGCCCTCCTACGAGCAGTACTTC.

The V call is TRBV7-9, the J call TRBJ1-1, with 9 bases that match TRBD1. Germline loops: CDR1 SEHNR, CDR2 FQNEAQ (reference sequence). V shed 2 bases and J 0 bases; nucleotides not matched to a gene: 4. The CDR3 is made up of 16 amino acids. Written as DNA, the CDR3 is TGTGCCAGCAGCTTACACGGGACAGGGATGAACACTGAAGCTTTCTTT. It is translated as CASSLHGTGMNTEAFF.

The CDR3 DNA reads TGTGCCAGCAGCCAAGGGACAGCTAATTCGGTAGGCCTCCACTTT. It encodes CASSQGTANSVGLHF. This chain links TRBV7-2 with TRBJ1-6; 7 bases align to TRBD1. Trimming removed 5 bases from V and 15 bases from J; junction bases left unmatched: 16. CDR1 and CDR2 (germline): SGHTA, FQGNSA. The length of the CDR3 is 15 residues.

This clone was counted a single time. The V and J genes are TRBV30 and TRBJ1-4, with D tentatively TRBD1 (6 bases). Germline assignment: CDR1 GTSNPN and CDR2 SVGIG (reference sequence). The CDR3 spans 16 residues. The ends were cut back, 0 bases at V and 2 bases at J, with 13 bases in the middle. CDR3 nucleotide sequence: TGTGCCTGGAGTGTTGGTGTAGGGGGTACTAATGAAAAACTGTTTTTT. Encoded protein: CAWSVGVGGTNEKLFF.

This clone was seen once. The chain couples TRBV2 to TRBJ2-2; 10 bases fit TRBD1. The germline CDR1 and CDR2 sequences are SNHLY and FYNNEI. This CDR3 has 17 residues. V trimming: 6 bases; J trimming: 4 bases; junction bases outside the gene matches: 11. The CDR3 spells CASSREGGTGVTGELFF. CDR3 nucleotides: TGTGCCAGCAGCCGAGAGGGTGGGACAGGGGTCACCGGGGAGCTGTTTTTT.

About this clone: Relative to the germline gene, one junction end is altered; a read error may explain this. The chain uses TRBV27 and TRBJ1-2; 9 bases match TRBD1. The CDR3 spans 13 residues. CDR1 MNHEY and CDR2 SMNVEV come from the germline V gene (reference sequence). The CDR3 is CASSLGQGYDYTF. The CDR3 nucleotides read TGTGCCAGCAGTCTGGGACAGGGCTATGACTACACCTTC.

This clone occurred a few times. The chain is built from TRBV7-9 and TRBJ2-2; a weak D match, TRBD2 (6 bases). Per the germline V gene, CDR1 is SEHNR and CDR2 is FQNEAQ (reference sequence). The CDR3 is 15 residues long. Trimming left V 7 bases short and J 4 bases short, with 16 bases between. The CDR3 nucleotides read TGTGCCAGCACCGGGTGGGGGGAGAGCACCGGGGAGCTGTTTTTT. Translated: CASTGWGESTGELFF.

This clone has a single count. The CDR3 bases are TGTGCCAGCAATCAGGGTGGAACAGATACGCAGTATTTT. Protein product: CASNQGGTDTQYF. The rearrangement links TRBV6-5 to TRBJ2-3; D may be TRBD1 (5 bases). The V gene lost 7 bases and the J gene lost 3 bases, with 11 bases spanning the gap. This CDR3 comprises 13 residues. The germline V gene has CDR1 MNHEY and CDR2 SVGAGI.

The genes are TRBV4-2 and TRBJ1-1; D is possibly TRBD1 (5 bases). Germline lookup yields CDR1 LGHNA and CDR2 YNFKEQ. Deletions cut 0 bases from V and 7 bases from J, with 15 bases between. The CDR3 spans 15 residues. CDR3 sequence: CASSQDPGGGNEAFF. The CDR3 nucleotides are TGTGCCAGCAGCCAAGATCCCGGGGGGGGGAATGAAGCTTTCTTT.

This rearrangement joins TRBV5-1 to TRBJ2-7, with D possibly matching TRBD2 (6 bases). Germline-derived CDR1 and CDR2 are SGHRS and YFSETQ. Trimming took off 1 base at V and 5 bases at J, with 13 bases between the two ends. This CDR3 has 14 amino acids. This CDR3 reads CASSLRPRGDEQYF. The CDR3 coding sequence is TGCGCCAGCAGCTTGCGCCCTCGCGGGGACGAGCAGTACTTC.

This clone was seen more than once but under ten times. This chain connects TRBV30 to TRBJ2-2; TRBD1 aligns across 8 bases. V shed 6 bases, J shed 0 bases, and the junction held 3 bases outside the gene matches. The CDR3 is 14 amino acids. Germline-derived CDR1 and CDR2 are GTSNPN and SVGIG (reference sequence). CDR3 region: CACLDRANTGELFF. CDR3 in DNA: TGTGCCTGCTTGGACAGGGCGAACACCGGGGAGCTGTTTTTT.

The chain uses TRBV27 and TRBJ2-7, with 8 bases identical to TRBD1. V shed 5 bases and J 6 bases; nucleotides not matched to a gene: 9. The CDR3 is 14 residues long. The V gene's germline CDR1 is MNHEY and CDR2 SMNVEV (reference sequence). DNA of the CDR3: TGTGCCAGCAGTCCCGGGACAGGAGCTCTCGAGCAGTACTTC. This translates into CASSPGTGALEQYF.

This clone occurred a few times. CDR3 coding DNA: TGTGCCAGTAGTATAGACAACACTGAAGCTTTCTTT. Its protein is CASSIDNTEAFF. The rearrangement links TRBV19 to TRBJ1-1; D is ambiguous. Germline loops: CDR1 LNHDA, CDR2 SQIVND (reference sequence). Trimming pared 0 bases from V and 2 bases from J, leaving 1 base between. The CDR3 runs to 12 residues.

The chain employs TRBV4-1 and TRBJ1-5; maybe TRBD1 (6 bases). V dropped 0 bases and J dropped 7 bases, with 16 bases sitting between them. Germline loops: CDR1 MGHRA, CDR2 YSYEKL. The length of the CDR3 is 16 residues. The CDR3: CASSQDSGGAIQPQHF. CDR3 DNA sequence: TGCGCCAGCAGCCAAGACTCGGGGGGCGCGATCCAGCCCCAGCATTTT.

The chain links TRBV25-1 to TRBJ1-3; D ambiguous. The ends were cut back, 3 bases at V and 0 bases at J, with 6 bases in the middle. Germline values: CDR1 MGHDK, CDR2 SYGVNS. The CDR3 is 14 residues long. DNA of the CDR3: TGTGCCAGCAGTGAGGGGAGCTCTGGAAACACCATATATTTT. The encoded protein is CASSEGSSGNTIYF.

This clone was seen more than once but under ten times. The chain couples TRBV4-3 to TRBJ1-2; 8 bases map to TRBD1. Germline assignment: CDR1 LGHNA and CDR2 YSLEER. There are 15 residues in the CDR3. Losses at the gene ends were 0 bases for V and 5 bases for J; bases not matched to a gene: 5. The CDR3: CASSQDVTGAYGYTF. As DNA, the CDR3 is TGCGCCAGCAGCCAAGATGTGACAGGGGCGTATGGCTACACCTTC.

The chain joins TRBV19 to TRBJ1-2; a weak D match, TRBD1 (5 bases). Trimming removed 7 bases at V and 2 bases at J, with 17 bases between. The CDR3 consists of 15 residues. Germline CDR1 and CDR2: LNHDA and SQIVND (reference sequence). The CDR3 spells CASTPGTGRNYGYTF. CDR3 nucleotides: TGTGCCAGTACCCCAGGGACTGGGCGGAACTATGGCTACACCTTC.

This clone was seen only a few times. This chain uses TRBV28 with TRBJ2-5, with 7 bases aligning to TRBD1. The CDR3 is made up of 17 amino acids. The V and J ends lost 3 bases and 2 bases, in that order; junction bases with no gene match: 12. Germline CDR1 MDHEN, CDR2 SYDVKM. CDR3 in DNA: TGTGCCAGCAGTTTTGCATTGTGGACAGGAGAACAAGAGACCCAGTACTTC. It specifies CASSFALWTGEQETQYF.

The rearrangement joins TRBV28 to TRBJ1-6; D not resolved. CDR3 length: 14 residues. The germline V gene has CDR1 MDHEN and CDR2 SYDVKM. The germline V and J ends were trimmed by 2 bases and 15 bases, with 17 bases remaining between them. The CDR3 region has the DNA TGTGCCAGCAGTTTAGAAGGGTTATTTTCTCTCCTCCACTTT. It encodes CASSLEGLFSLLHF.

The J gene is TRBJ1-6, the V gene TRBV14, with D unresolved. Germline CDR1 and CDR2: SGHDN and FVKESK. Trimming removed 4 bases at V and 7 bases at J, with 5 bases between. The CDR3 has 12 amino acids. The CDR3 nucleotides are TGTGCCAGCAGCCGACCGAATTCACCCCTCCACTTT. Protein product: CASSRPNSPLHF.

The chain couples TRBV19 to TRBJ1-1, with 8 bases identical to TRBD1. Germline lookup yields CDR1 LNHDA and CDR2 SQIVND (reference sequence). The CDR3 contains 18 residues. The junction had 13 bases not matched to a gene; V was cut back by 3 bases and J by 1 base. The CDR3 is CASSMGTGDGMWNTEAFF. Here the CDR3 DNA reads TGTGCCAGTAGTATGGGGACAGGTGATGGCATGTGGAACACTGAAGCTTTCTTT.

The chain links TRBV27 to TRBJ2-3, with D uncertain. The V end lost 6 bases, the J end lost 4 bases, and 11 bases lay between the germline ends. CDR3 size: 13 residues. In germline, CDR1 is MNHEY, CDR2 SMNVEV (reference sequence). CDR3 coding DNA: TGTGCCAGCAGCTCTCTTCAGGCAGATACGCAGTATTTT. This codes for CASSSLQADTQYF.